This note documents a single T cell receptor (beta chain) sequence. Germline loops: CDR1 GTSNPN, CDR2 SVGIG (reference sequence). The CDR3 has 12 amino acids. Trimming took 0 bases from V and 2 from J, leaving 4 bases between them. PCR primers comprised 60 Vbeta and 13 Jbeta primers. Clones were read by immunoSEQ multiplex PCR, and TCRdb kept only the in-frame ones, dropping some. There are 130,000 to 150,000 clones in the sample; about 80% occur only once, and approximately 5.1% lies in the top ten. This specimen comes from a study of cytomegalovirus exposure and HLA in healthy donors. The receptor was derived from a male donor in good health and CMV-seronegative. Material for sequencing was PBMCs. V usage is TRBV30 and J usage is TRBJ1-2; no reliable D call. The CDR3 DNA follows: TGTGCCTGGAGTGTACTAAACTATGGCTACACCTTC. Translation: CAWSVLNYGYTF.